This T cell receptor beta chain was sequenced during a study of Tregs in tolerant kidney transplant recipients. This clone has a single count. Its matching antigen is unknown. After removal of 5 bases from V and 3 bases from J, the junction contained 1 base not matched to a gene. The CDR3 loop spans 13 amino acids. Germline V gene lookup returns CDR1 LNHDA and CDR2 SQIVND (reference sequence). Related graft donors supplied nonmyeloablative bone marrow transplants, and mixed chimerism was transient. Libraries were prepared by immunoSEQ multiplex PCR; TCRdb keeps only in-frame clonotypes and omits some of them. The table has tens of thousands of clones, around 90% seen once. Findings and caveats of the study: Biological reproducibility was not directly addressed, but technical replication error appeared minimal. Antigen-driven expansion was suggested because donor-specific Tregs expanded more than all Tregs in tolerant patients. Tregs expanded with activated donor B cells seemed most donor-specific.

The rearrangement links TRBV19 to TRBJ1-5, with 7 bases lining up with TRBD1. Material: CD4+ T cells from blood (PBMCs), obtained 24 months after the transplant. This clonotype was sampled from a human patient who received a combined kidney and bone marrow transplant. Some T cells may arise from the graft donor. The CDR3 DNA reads TGTGCCAGTAGTGGACAGGTCAATCAGCCCCAGCATTTT. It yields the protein CASSGQVNQPQHF.